A single sample gave rise to the 32 T cell receptor beta chains below, sequenced in a study of human T cells and chemical hapten exposure. As to time point: patch test 2, 6 weeks after DPC sensitization. Treatment defined: therapeutic diphenylcyclopropenone sensitization with weekly scalp DPC. TCRdb passed the RACE reads through MiXCR, listing each CDR3 protein once. The repertoire holds 80,000 to 95,000 distinct CDR3 sequences, with about 9.9% as singletons. Sequencing was performed on whole blood, taken in connection with sensitization to the hapten diphenylcyclopropenone (DPC). Receptors were obtained from a man between 18 and 29 years old with alopecia areata. Some clones in this sample may be carry-over from other donors' samples.

At least ten counts were recorded for this clonotype. V gene TRBV11-2 combines with J gene TRBJ2-5; D not certain. Germline V lookup: CDR1 SGHAT, CDR2 FQNNGV. The CDR3 extends over 10 amino acids. Trimming pared 2 bases from V and 6 bases from J, leaving 1 base between. The CDR3 DNA reads as TGTGCCAGCAGCTTAAAGACCCAGTACTTC. Its protein is CASSLKTQYF.

In nucleotides, the CDR3 is TGTGCCAGCACCTTCTTTAGGGGGCCGAGCCCCTCCTCACCCCTCCACTTT. This encodes CASTFFRGPSPSSPLHF. The V and J genes are TRBV7-9 and TRBJ1-6; 7 bases are a match to TRBD1. In germline, CDR1 is SEHNR, CDR2 FQNEAQ (reference sequence). Trimming cost V 7 bases and J 10 bases; bases outside gene matches: 19. The CDR3 contains 17 residues.

This clonotype came up many times. This chain uses TRBV4-3 with TRBJ1-1; D gene ambiguous. V lost 0 bases and J 5 bases, leaving 13 bases between the germline ends. Germline V gives CDR1 LGHNA, CDR2 YSLEER. The CDR3 sequence is 15 residues long. CDR3 loop: CASSQDRGVWTEAFF. Written as DNA, the CDR3 is TGCGCCAGCAGCCAAGACCGGGGAGTTTGGACTGAAGCTTTCTTT.

This clonotype has at least ten counts. V and J are TRBV7-2 and TRBJ2-4; D unclear. The germline gives CDR1 SGHTA, CDR2 FQGNSA. This CDR3 comprises 17 residues. V lost 3 bases and J lost 1, with 16 bases in between. CDR3 sequence: CASSLQRTPTAKNIQYF. The DNA of the CDR3 is TGTGCCAGCAGCTTGCAGCGAACTCCGACGGCCAAAAACATTCAGTACTTC.

This clonotype was seen repeatedly, ten times or more. The chain employs TRBV6-2 or TRBV6-3 and TRBJ2-7, with D unresolved. Germline V gene lookup returns CDR1 MNHEY and CDR2 SVGEGT. Trimming shortened V by 2 bases and J by 6 bases, and 14 bases separated the two germline ends. This CDR3 is built from 14 residues. DNA for the CDR3: TGTGCCAGCAGTTACCCCACTGTAGGCCCCGAGCAGTACTTC. This gives the protein CASSYPTVGPEQYF.

The DNA for the CDR3 is TGTGCCAGCATCAAGGGGTCATCCTATAATTCACCCCTCCACTTT. Its protein is CASIKGSSYNSPLHF. The chain uses TRBV2 and TRBJ1-6; a possible D gene is TRBD1 (5 bases). CDR1 SNHLY and CDR2 FYNNEI come from the germline V gene. V lost 7 bases and J lost 1, with 11 bases in between. The CDR3 totals 15 residues.

The chain combines TRBV7-6 with TRBJ1-5; possibly TRBD1 for D (6 bases). Trimming took 6 bases from V and 7 from J, leaving 22 bases between them. Germline V CDR1 and CDR2: SGHVS, FNYEAQ. This CDR3 spans 16 amino acids. The CDR3 DNA follows: TGTGCCAGCAGATCCGCGGGCCACAGGGATATCCAGCCCCAGCATTTT. Translation: CASRSAGHRDIQPQHF.

The chain joins TRBV5-1 to TRBJ1-6; D gene ambiguous. This CDR3 comprises 15 residues. CDR1 and CDR2 from the germline V gene are SGHRS and YFSETQ. The germline V and J ends were trimmed by 4 bases and 3 bases, with 11 bases remaining between them. The CDR3 sequence: CASSPGSLYNSPLHF. CDR3 nucleotides: TGCGCCAGCAGCCCCGGGAGCCTCTATAATTCACCCCTCCACTTT.

The chain uses TRBV7-2 and TRBJ2-7, with D perhaps matching TRBD1 or TRBD2 (6 bases each). Germline V CDR1 and CDR2: SGHTA, FQGNSA. The germline V and J ends were trimmed by 3 bases and 6 bases, with 18 bases remaining between them. The CDR3 has 15 residues. This CDR3 is CASSFSVQGGGEQYV. CDR3 bases: TGTGCCAGCAGCTTTTCGGTACAGGGAGGCGGCGAGCAGTACGTC.

In this sample, this clonotype turned up many times. The gene calls are TRBV2 and TRBJ2-3, with D possibly being TRBD1 (6 bases). The ends were cut back, 7 bases at V and 3 bases at J, with 14 bases in the middle. Per the germline V gene, CDR1 is SNHLY and CDR2 is FYNNEI. The CDR3 is 14 residues long. Written as DNA, the CDR3 is TGTGCCAGCACCATGGACAGAGCAACAGATACGCAGTATTTT. Amino acid sequence: CASTMDRATDTQYF.

This chain joins TRBV4-2 and TRBJ2-2; D gene ambiguous. CDR3 size: 13 residues. Germline CDR1 LGHNA, CDR2 YNFKEQ. V was pared by 1 base and J by 6 bases, with 6 bases between. CDR3 DNA: TGTGCCAGCAGCCAAGCTCGGGCCGGGGAGCTGTTTTTT. Translated: CASSQARAGELFF.

This chain joins TRBV5-1 and TRBJ1-5; D ambiguous. CDR3 length: 15 amino acids. The germline gives CDR1 SGHRS, CDR2 YFSETQ. Trimming took 2 bases from V and 0 from J, leaving 9 bases between them. CDR3 nucleotide sequence: TGCGCCAGCAGCTTACTTCATAATAGCAATCAGCCCCAGCATTTT. Translated, it gives CASSLLHNSNQPQHF.

This clonotype was detected only a few times. This chain joins TRBV6-2 or TRBV6-3 and TRBJ1-5; 9 nucleotides match TRBD1. The CDR3 is made up of 16 amino acids. The V and J ends lost 6 bases and 0 bases, in that order; junction bases with no gene match: 6. CDR1 and CDR2 from the germline V gene are MNHEY and SVGEGT. The CDR3 region is CASSQHRGHSNQPQHF. The CDR3 DNA sequence: TGTGCCAGCAGCCAGCACAGGGGGCATAGCAATCAGCCCCAGCATTTT.

This sequence joins TRBV5-1 and TRBJ2-5; 7 bases line up with TRBD1. The CDR3 runs to 16 residues. V shed 3 bases, J shed 0 bases, and the junction held 8 bases outside the gene matches. The V gene's germline CDR1 is SGHRS and CDR2 YFSETQ. CDR3 coding DNA: TGCGCCAGCAGCTACCGATGGGACAGAGACCAAGAGACCCAGTACTTC. This sequence encodes CASSYRWDRDQETQYF.

This clonotype was detected many times. The chain carries TRBV19 and TRBJ1-4, with a weak D call TRBD1 (5 bases). CDR1 is LNHDA, CDR2 SQIVND, per germline (reference sequence). The V gene lost 10 bases and the J gene lost 0 bases, with 15 bases spanning the gap. The CDR3 spans 15 residues. CDR3 in amino acids: CATPRHRSTNEKLFF. The CDR3 DNA is TGTGCCACCCCCCGCCACAGGTCAACTAATGAAAAACTGTTTTTT.

This clonotype occurred a few times. V usage is TRBV4-2 and J usage is TRBJ1-1; possibly TRBD1 for D (6 bases). The CDR3 has 13 residues. The germline CDR1 and CDR2 sequences are LGHNA and YNFKEQ. With 4 bases removed from V and 5 bases from J, the gap between germline ends came to 11 bases. CDR3 bases: TGTGCCAGCAGCCGTCCCACAGGGACTGAAGCTTTCTTT. Translating gives CASSRPTGTEAFF.

Many counts were recorded for this clonotype. The chain employs TRBV5-5 and TRBJ2-3; TRBD1 agrees at 10 bases. J was trimmed by 1 base and V by 0 bases; bases with no gene match: 14. Germline V gene data show CDR1 as SGHKS and CDR2 as YYEKEE (reference sequence). This CDR3 is 20 amino acids long. CDR3 nucleotide sequence: TGTGCCAGCAGCTTGGAGCCCGGGACAGGGGCGAGCGGGGGCACAGATACGCAGTATTTT. It encodes CASSLEPGTGASGGTDTQYF.

This clonotype was recorded many times. This chain uses TRBV7-9 with TRBJ1-6; D is perhaps TRBD1 (5 bases). The ends were cut back, 5 bases at V and 7 bases at J, with 18 bases in the middle. This CDR3 has 16 amino acids. The germline CDR1 and CDR2 sequences are SEHNR and FQNEAQ (reference sequence). The CDR3 here is CASSPEGREGNSPLHF. As DNA, the CDR3 is TGTGCCAGCAGCCCGGAGGGGAGGGAAGGGAATTCACCCCTCCACTTT.

The chain recombines TRBV5-5 with TRBJ1-2; 8 nucleotides match TRBD1. This CDR3 is 15 amino acids long. The V gene end was trimmed by 3 bases and the J gene end by 4 bases; junction bases not matched to a gene: 8. Germline V gives CDR1 SGHKS, CDR2 YYEKEE (reference sequence). DNA of the CDR3: TGTGCCAGCAGCTCGAGCCCGGACAGGGCCTATGGCTACACCTTC. Translating it yields CASSSSPDRAYGYTF.

The chain uses TRBV20-1 and TRBJ2-4; 9 bases align to TRBD1. This CDR3 contains 15 residues. Unmatched junction bases numbered 6, after V lost 5 bases and J lost 1 base. Germline-derived CDR1 and CDR2 are DFQATT and SNEGSKA (reference sequence). The CDR3 DNA reads as TGCAGTGCTTGGACAGGGGCAAGGGCCAAAAACATTCAGTACTTC. Amino acids: CSAWTGARAKNIQYF.

This clonotype was found many times. The rearrangement uses TRBV2 and TRBJ2-7; D perhaps matches TRBD1 (5 bases). Looked up from germline, CDR1 is SNHLY and CDR2 is FYNNEI. Between the trimmed V and J ends, which lost 6 bases and 6 bases, there was a span of 12 bases. The CDR3 is 12 amino acids. CDR3 in DNA: TGTGCCAGCAGACAGGACGGACGCGAGCAGTACGTC. Translation: CASRQDGREQYV.

The chain employs TRBV7-8 and TRBJ1-5; D is unresolved. With 2 bases removed from V and 8 bases from J, the gap between germline ends came to 10 bases. The germline gives CDR1 SGHVS, CDR2 FQNEAQ. This CDR3 comprises 13 residues. Here the CDR3 reads CASSLWGGEPQHF. The CDR3 region has the DNA TGTGCCAGCAGCTTATGGGGTGGGGAGCCCCAGCATTTT.

This clonotype was seen ten or more times. The gene calls are TRBV5-1 and TRBJ2-3; a weak D match, TRBD2 (5 bases). The CDR3 is 15 amino acids. Germline lookup yields CDR1 SGHRS and CDR2 YFSETQ. Between the trimmed V and J ends, which lost 3 bases and 2 bases, there was a span of 13 bases. The CDR3 loop is CASSWEPDFTDTQYF. The DNA for the CDR3 is TGCGCCAGCAGCTGGGAGCCGGATTTCACAGATACGCAGTATTTT.

Only a few counts were recorded for this clonotype. The DNA of the CDR3 is TGTGCCAGCAGCGTTACCATCACGCAAGAAGCTTTCTTT. This encodes CASSVTITQEAFF. This chain joins TRBV9 and TRBJ1-1; no clear D gene. The length of the CDR3 is 13 residues. With 2 bases removed from V and 8 bases from J, the gap between germline ends came to 13 bases. The V gene's germline CDR1 is SGDLS and CDR2 YYNGEE.

This clonotype was counted many times. This sequence joins TRBV9 and TRBJ2-1; either TRBD1 or TRBD2 may supply D (5 bases each). This CDR3 has 16 residues. Trimming pared 0 bases from V and 8 bases from J, leaving 18 bases between. CDR1 and CDR2 (germline): SGDLS, YYNGEE. In nucleotides, the CDR3 is TGTGCCAGCAGCGTAGTCCCCGGGACCCTGAGCGATGAGCAGTTCTTC. Translation gives CASSVVPGTLSDEQFF.

A single count supports this clonotype. The CDR3 DNA reads TGTGCCAGCAGTGACTCGATATCTGGGGCCAACGTCCTGACTTTC. It yields the protein CASSDSISGANVLTF. This chain joins TRBV6-4 and TRBJ2-6; D unclear. The CDR3 covers 15 residues. From germline, CDR1 is MRHNA and CDR2 SNTAGT. Deletions cut 0 bases from V and 1 base from J, with 4 bases between.

This clonotype appeared many times. V and J are TRBV7-6 and TRBJ1-1, with D hard to call. Germline V gives CDR1 SGHVS, CDR2 FNYEAQ. CDR3 length: 13 amino acids. Trimming pared 3 bases from V and 1 base from J, leaving 6 bases between. As DNA, the CDR3 is TGTGCCAGCAGCTTGGGATGGAACACTGAAGCTTTCTTT. Translation: CASSLGWNTEAFF.

The chain carries TRBV12-3 or TRBV12-4 and TRBJ2-1; 8 bases match TRBD2. This CDR3 is 15 amino acids long. V dropped 3 bases and J dropped 6; count of bases not matched to a gene: 7. CDR3 DNA: TGTGCCAGCAGTTTGTTTGCGGGGGGTATCAATGAGCAGTTCTTC. Amino acid sequence: CASSLFAGGINEQFF.

DNA of the CDR3: TGTGCCAGCAGCTTAGCGGCAGGGCTAGAGACCCAGTACTTC. Translated, it gives CASSLAAGLETQYF. The chain joins TRBV7-6 to TRBJ2-5, with a possible D match to TRBD1 (5 bases). V lost 0 bases and J lost 4, with 9 bases in between. CDR3 length: 14 residues. Germline V lookup: CDR1 SGHVS, CDR2 FNYEAQ.

This clonotype was counted ten times or more. V usage is TRBV12-3 or TRBV12-4 and J usage is TRBJ1-5; 7 bases map to TRBD1. The V and J ends lost 2 bases and 2 bases, in that order; junction bases with no gene match: 3. The CDR3 is 15 residues long. The DNA for the CDR3 is TGTGCCAGCAGTTTACAGGGGGGGGGCAATCAGCCCCAGCATTTT. It is translated as CASSLQGGGNQPQHF.

There are a few counts of this clonotype. V is TRBV7-2 and J is TRBJ1-2; D possibly corresponds to TRBD1 (5 bases). Trimming stripped 5 bases from V and 2 bases from J, with 12 bases between. Germline CDR1 and CDR2: SGHTA and FQGNSA. CDR3 length: 14 amino acids. CDR3 amino acids: CASSPSTANYGYTF. CDR3 coding DNA: TGTGCCAGCAGCCCTTCGACAGCGAACTATGGCTACACCTTC.

This clonotype was observed a handful of times. The chain carries TRBV4-3 and TRBJ2-6; D gene uncertain. Per germline, CDR1 LGHNA and CDR2 YSLEER. The CDR3 sequence is 16 residues long. Trimming pared 0 bases from V and 0 bases from J, leaving 6 bases between. The CDR3 DNA sequence: TGCGCCAGCAGCCAAGACCCAGACTCTGGGGCCAACGTCCTGACTTTC. It is translated as CASSQDPDSGANVLTF.